These 11 T cell receptor beta chains were all obtained from the same sample, sequenced in a study of T cells in Graves' hyperthyroidism and ophthalmopathy. Regions amplified from RNA transcripts were the TCR beta CDR3 regions. Carried out on the TCR CDR3, a first-round RT-PCR used the HTBI primer set. One entry per CDR3 protein, called by TCRdb with MiXCR from the multiplex PCR reads. The top ten hold about 38% of the sample, which has more than 300,000 distinct CDR3 sequences, approximately 17% seen once. The sequenced material came from blood. The source is a man aged 18-30 years with Graves' ophthalmopathy.

This clonotype was picked up many times. This rearrangement joins TRBV4-2 to TRBJ2-5; 7 bases map to TRBD2. Germline V lookup: CDR1 LGHNA, CDR2 YNFKEQ. This CDR3 region has 15 residues. With V trimmed by 4 bases and J by 5 bases, 10 bases remained unmatched. CDR3 nucleotide sequence: TGTGCCAGCAGCCGCTCTGCGGGGGAGGGTGAGACCCAGTACTTC. Encoded protein: CASSRSAGEGETQYF.

A note on this clonotype: An end of the junction does not agree with germline; a read error may underlie this. The chain carries TRBV2 and TRBJ2-3; D perhaps matches TRBD2 (6 bases). The V gene's germline CDR1 is SNHLY and CDR2 FYNNEI. CDR3 length: 14 amino acids. The CDR3: CASSLGLSRDTQYF. Written as DNA, the CDR3 is TGTGCCAGCAGCTTAGGACTAAGCAGAGATACGCAGTATTTT.

J is TRBJ2-4 and V is TRBV6-5; TRBD1 matches at 9 bases. The CDR3 extends over 14 amino acids. CDR1 and CDR2 from the germline V gene are MNHEY and SVGAGI. With V trimmed by 4 bases and J by 8 bases, 6 bases remained unmatched. CDR3 nucleotide sequence: TGTGCCAGCAGTTCGGGACAGGGTGTCCACATTCAGTACTTC. The encoded protein is CASSSGQGVHIQYF.

This clonotype was observed many times. This chain connects TRBV20-1 to TRBJ1-2; D is ambiguous. This CDR3 comprises 13 residues. Trimming took off 6 bases at V and 4 bases at J, with 15 bases between the two ends. Germline CDR1 is DFQATT and CDR2 is SNEGSKA (reference sequence). The CDR3 bases are TGCAGTGCCGGGGTTCTCGATGGCTATGGCTACACCTTC. Translating gives CSAGVLDGYGYTF.

The rearrangement links TRBV12-3 or TRBV12-4 to TRBJ2-7; D may be TRBD1 (6 bases). The germline V and J ends were trimmed by 3 bases and 2 bases, with 29 bases remaining between them. The CDR3 extends over 20 amino acids. The CDR3 protein is CASSFNLGTRVPSNPYEQYF. CDR3 DNA sequence: TGTGCCAGCAGTTTTAACCTCGGGACAAGGGTTCCCAGCAACCCCTACGAGCAGTACTTC.

In this sample, this clonotype turned up a few times. This chain uses TRBV5-1 with TRBJ2-7; D gene uncertain. Germline V gene lookup returns CDR1 SGHRS and CDR2 YFSETQ. V was pared by 0 bases and J by 6 bases, with 13 bases between. The CDR3 consists of 14 residues. DNA of the CDR3: TGCGCCAGCAGCTTGGATATTGGGGTCAGCGAGCAGTACTTC. Translating it yields CASSLDIGVSEQYF.

This clonotype came up a few times. V usage is TRBV5-6 and J usage is TRBJ1-2; the D is unclear. This CDR3 comprises 13 residues. The V gene's germline CDR1 is SGHDT and CDR2 YYEEEE. Trimming left V 4 bases short and J 5 bases short, with 12 bases between. The CDR3: CASSAQASYGYTF. The CDR3 DNA reads TGTGCCAGCAGCGCACAAGCCTCGTATGGCTACACCTTC. Full variable domain (remainder filled in from reference TRBV5-6 and TRBJ1-2): DAGVTQSPTHLIKTRGQQVTLRCSPKSGHDTVSWYQQALGQGPQFIFQYYEEEERQRGNFPDRFSGHQFPNYSSELNVNALLLGDSALYLCASSAQASYGYTFGSGTRLTVV.

This clonotype was found many times. The chain recombines TRBV6-4 with TRBJ2-3; a weak D match, TRBD2 (6 bases). This CDR3 region has 15 residues. The germline V gene has CDR1 MRHNA and CDR2 SNTAGT. V lost 3 bases to trimming and J lost 0 bases, with 10 bases between them. The chain's CDR3 is CASSESRGSTDTQYF. CDR3 nucleotides: TGTGCCAGCAGTGAATCCCGGGGGAGCACAGATACGCAGTATTTT.

The rearrangement uses TRBV7-2 and TRBJ1-4, with D maybe TRBD1 (6 bases). Germline assignment: CDR1 SGHTA and CDR2 FQGNSA. This CDR3 is built from 16 residues. V dropped 1 base and J dropped 0 bases, with 9 bases sitting between them. Here the CDR3 DNA reads TGTGCCAGCAGCTTAGACAGGGACCCAACTAATGAAAAACTGTTTTTT. Translated: CASSLDRDPTNEKLFF.

In this sample, this clonotype turned up a few times. The chain has TRBV3-1 and TRBJ2-5; D gene uncertain. The V and J ends lost 4 bases and 0 bases respectively, with 6 bases between them. Germline assignment: CDR1 LGHDT and CDR2 YNNKEL (reference sequence). The CDR3 runs 13 residues. The CDR3 region has the DNA TGTGCCAGCAGCCCGACCTACCAAGAGACCCAGTACTTC. Protein sequence: CASSPTYQETQYF.

This clonotype came up a few times. V and J are TRBV9 and TRBJ2-1; 9 bases align to TRBD2. The CDR3 covers 15 residues. In germline, CDR1 is SGDLS, CDR2 YYNGEE. The trim removed 4 bases at V and 8 bases at J, leaving 10 bases unmatched. CDR3 region: CASSPAGGGADEQFF. The CDR3 region has the DNA TGTGCCAGCAGCCCCGCGGGCGGGGGGGCCGATGAGCAGTTCTTC. The whole variable domain, remainder taken from reference TRBV9 and TRBJ2-1, is DSGVTQTPKHLITATGQRVTLRCSPRSGDLSVYWYQQSLDQGLQFLIQYYNGEERAKGNILERFSAQQFPDLHSELNLSSLELGDSALYFCASSPAGGGADEQFFGPGTRLTVL.